This T cell receptor beta chain was captured by sequencing in a study of human versus mouse CDR3 diversity and MHC coevolution. Overall study findings and caveats: By iCHAO1, human TCR beta clonotypes numbered 1.5 million to 2 million, the most. On average, humans showed more CDR3 deletions and insertions than mice. More than 5 MHC II alleles selected the human T cells.

The data were produced by immunoSEQ multiplex PCR, yet TCRdb's version contains in-frame clones alone and is incomplete. The table has some 80,000 clones, approximately 90% seen once. Comment on this clone: Its antigen is not known.

The CDR3 has 14 amino acids. Trimming removed 5 bases from V and 2 bases from J; junction bases left unmatched: 3. Germline V gene data show CDR1 as SGHTA and CDR2 as FQGNSA. This TCR was sampled from a person aged 25-75 years in good health. The sample comprised naive CD4+ T cells from blood. Sample subset: CD45RO-negative CD62L-positive naive CD4 T cells. V and J are TRBV7-2 and TRBJ2-1, with 7 bases fitting TRBD1. The CDR3 loop reads CASSTDRAYNEQFF. DNA of the CDR3: TGTGCCAGCAGCACCGACAGGGCCTACAATGAGCAGTTCTTC.